The clone carrying this TCR beta chain was seen a handful of times. The antigen remains undetermined. The sample originates from a study of CD8 T cells in ankylosing spondylitis. The study's findings and limits: What appeared characteristic of ankylosing spondylitis blood was a TCR beta motif of 7 or 8 highly homologous variants.

Libraries of TCR beta came from quantitative 5'-RACE with molecular barcodes. TCRdb itself ran the 5' RACE reads through MiXCR, one entry per CDR3 protein. The data show about 440,000 distinct CDR3 sequences, 15% to 20% seen once. Sequencing was performed on blood, either unsorted or a sorted T cell fraction (not recorded which). The TCR was taken from a male donor with ankylosing spondylitis.

The CDR3 sequence: CSALRTSGNEQFF. DNA for the CDR3: TGCAGTGCCCTGCGGACTAGCGGCAATGAGCAGTTCTTC. The chain has TRBV20-1 and TRBJ2-1; 10 bases fit TRBD2. CDR1 is DFQATT, CDR2 SNEGSKA, per germline (reference sequence). The CDR3 is made up of 13 amino acids. V lost 6 bases and J lost 6; bases outside the gene matches: 5.